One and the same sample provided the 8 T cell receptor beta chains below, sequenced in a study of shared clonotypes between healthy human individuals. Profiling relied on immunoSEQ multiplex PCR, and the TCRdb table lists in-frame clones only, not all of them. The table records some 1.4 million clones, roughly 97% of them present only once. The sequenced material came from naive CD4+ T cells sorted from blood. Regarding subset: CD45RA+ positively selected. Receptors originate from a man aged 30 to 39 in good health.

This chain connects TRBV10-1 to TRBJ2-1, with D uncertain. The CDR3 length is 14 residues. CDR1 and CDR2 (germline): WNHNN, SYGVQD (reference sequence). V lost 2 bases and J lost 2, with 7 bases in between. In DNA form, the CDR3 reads TGCGCCAGCAGTGAGCCTTCAGCCTACAATGAGCAGTTCTTC. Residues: CASSEPSAYNEQFF.

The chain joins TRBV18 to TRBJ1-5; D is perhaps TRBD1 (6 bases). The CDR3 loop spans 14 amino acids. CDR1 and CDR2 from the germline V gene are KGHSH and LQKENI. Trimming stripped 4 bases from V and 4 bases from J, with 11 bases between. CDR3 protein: CASSRNQGNQPQHF. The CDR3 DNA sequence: TGTGCCAGCTCACGCAATCAGGGGAATCAGCCCCAGCATTTT.

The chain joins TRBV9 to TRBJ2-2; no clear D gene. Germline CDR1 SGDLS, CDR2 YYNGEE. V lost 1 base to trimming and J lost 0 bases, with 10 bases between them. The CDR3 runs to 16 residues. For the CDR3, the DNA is TGTGCCAGCAGCGTATTGGGCCTCCCGAACACCGGGGAGCTGTTTTTT. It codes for CASSVLGLPNTGELFF.

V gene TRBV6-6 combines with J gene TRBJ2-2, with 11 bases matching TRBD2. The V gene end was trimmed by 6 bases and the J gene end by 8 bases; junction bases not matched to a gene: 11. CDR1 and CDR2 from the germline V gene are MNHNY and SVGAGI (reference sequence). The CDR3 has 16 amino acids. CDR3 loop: CASRPTSGRIGGELFF. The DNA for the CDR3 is TGTGCCAGCAGACCAACTAGCGGGAGAATCGGAGGGGAGCTGTTTTTT.

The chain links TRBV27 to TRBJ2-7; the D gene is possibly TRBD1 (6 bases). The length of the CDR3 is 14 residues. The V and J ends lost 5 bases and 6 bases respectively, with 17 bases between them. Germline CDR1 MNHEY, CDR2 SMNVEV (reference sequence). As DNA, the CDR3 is TGTGCCAGCAGTCCGCGCCGGGACAACCGCGAGCAGTACTTC. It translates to CASSPRRDNREQYF.

CDR3 sequence reads: CASSVEAGGTQYF. The CDR3 nucleotides read TGTGCCAGCAGCGTAGAGGCGGGGGGGACCCAGTACTTC. This chain links TRBV9 with TRBJ2-5, with TRBD2 identical over 8 bases. Germline V gives CDR1 SGDLS, CDR2 YYNGEE. J lost 7 bases, V lost 0 bases, and 2 bases had no gene match. The CDR3 covers 13 residues. Together with reference TRBV9 and TRBJ2-5, the CDR3 gives the full variable domain: DSGVTQTPKHLITATGQRVTLRCSPRSGDLSVYWYQQSLDQGLQFLIQYYNGEERAKGNILERFSAQQFPDLHSELNLSSLELGDSALYFCASSVEAGGTQYFGPGTRLLVL.

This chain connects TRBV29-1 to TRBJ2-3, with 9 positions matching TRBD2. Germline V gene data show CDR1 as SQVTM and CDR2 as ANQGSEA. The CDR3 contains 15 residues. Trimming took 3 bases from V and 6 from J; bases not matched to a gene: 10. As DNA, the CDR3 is TGCAGCGTTGATAGCGGGAGCCTTGGCGAGGATACGCAGTATTTT. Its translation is CSVDSGSLGEDTQYF.

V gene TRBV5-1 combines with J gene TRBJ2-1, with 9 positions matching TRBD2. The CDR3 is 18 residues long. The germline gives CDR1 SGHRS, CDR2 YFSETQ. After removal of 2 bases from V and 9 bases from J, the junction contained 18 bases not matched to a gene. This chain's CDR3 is CASSLPSIGREGLGEQFF. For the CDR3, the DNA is TGCGCCAGCAGCTTACCATCTATTGGGCGGGAGGGCCTGGGTGAGCAGTTCTTC.